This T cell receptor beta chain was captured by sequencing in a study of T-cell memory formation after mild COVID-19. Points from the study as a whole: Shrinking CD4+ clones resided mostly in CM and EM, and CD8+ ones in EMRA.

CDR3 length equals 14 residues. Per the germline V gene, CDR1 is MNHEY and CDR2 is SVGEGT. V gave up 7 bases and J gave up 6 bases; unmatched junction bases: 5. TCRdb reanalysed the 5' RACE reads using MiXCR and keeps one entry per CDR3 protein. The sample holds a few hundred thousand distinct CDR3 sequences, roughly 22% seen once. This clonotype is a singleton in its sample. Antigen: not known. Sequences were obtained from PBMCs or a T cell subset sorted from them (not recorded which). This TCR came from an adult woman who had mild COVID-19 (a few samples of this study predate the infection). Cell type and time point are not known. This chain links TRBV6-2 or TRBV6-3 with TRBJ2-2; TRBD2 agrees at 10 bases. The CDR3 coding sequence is TGTGCCAGCAAAGCGGGAGGGGGGCCCGGGGAGCTGTTTTTT. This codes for CASKAGGGPGELFF.